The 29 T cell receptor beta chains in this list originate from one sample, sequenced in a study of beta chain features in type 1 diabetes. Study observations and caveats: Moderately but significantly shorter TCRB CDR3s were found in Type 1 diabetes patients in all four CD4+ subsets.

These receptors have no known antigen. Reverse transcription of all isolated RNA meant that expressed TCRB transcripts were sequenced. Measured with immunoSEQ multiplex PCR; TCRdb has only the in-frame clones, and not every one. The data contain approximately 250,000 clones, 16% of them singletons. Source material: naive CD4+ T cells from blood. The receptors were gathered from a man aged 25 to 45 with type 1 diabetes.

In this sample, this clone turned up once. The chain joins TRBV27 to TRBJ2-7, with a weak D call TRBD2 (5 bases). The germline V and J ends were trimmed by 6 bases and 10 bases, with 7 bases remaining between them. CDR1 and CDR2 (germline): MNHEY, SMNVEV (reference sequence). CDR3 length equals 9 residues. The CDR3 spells CASRRVQYF. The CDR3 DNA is TGTGCCAGCAGGAGGGTACAGTACTTC.

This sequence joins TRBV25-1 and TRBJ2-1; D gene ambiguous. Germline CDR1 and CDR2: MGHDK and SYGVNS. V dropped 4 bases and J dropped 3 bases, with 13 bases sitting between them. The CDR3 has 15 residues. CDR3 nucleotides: TGTGCCAGCAGTGGAACGGCTAGAAACTACAATGAGCAGTTCTTC. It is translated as CASSGTARNYNEQFF.

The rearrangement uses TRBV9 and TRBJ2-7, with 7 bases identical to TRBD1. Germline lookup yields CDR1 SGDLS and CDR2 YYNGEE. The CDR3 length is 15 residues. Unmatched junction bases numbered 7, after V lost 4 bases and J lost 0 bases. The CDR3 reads CASSPGGSSSYEQYF. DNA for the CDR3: TGTGCCAGCAGCCCAGGGGGTTCCAGCTCCTACGAGCAGTACTTC.

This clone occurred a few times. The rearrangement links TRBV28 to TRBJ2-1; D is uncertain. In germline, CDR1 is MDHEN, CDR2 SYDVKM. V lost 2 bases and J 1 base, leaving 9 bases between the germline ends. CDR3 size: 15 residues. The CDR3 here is CASSLASRSYNEQFF. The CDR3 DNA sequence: TGTGCCAGCAGTTTAGCGAGTCGGTCCTACAATGAGCAGTTCTTC.

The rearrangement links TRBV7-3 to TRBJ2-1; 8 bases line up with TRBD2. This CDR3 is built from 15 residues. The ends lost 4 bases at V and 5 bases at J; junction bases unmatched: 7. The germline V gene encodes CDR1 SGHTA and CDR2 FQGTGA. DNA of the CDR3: TGTGCCAGCAGCTCGCGGGAGGCCCAGGACAATGAGCAGTTCTTC. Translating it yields CASSSREAQDNEQFF.

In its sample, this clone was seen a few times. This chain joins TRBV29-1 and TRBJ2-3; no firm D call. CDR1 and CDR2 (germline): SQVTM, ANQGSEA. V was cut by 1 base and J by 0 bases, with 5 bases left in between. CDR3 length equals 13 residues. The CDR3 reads CSVEAASTDTQYF. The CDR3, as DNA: TGCAGCGTTGAAGCAGCTAGCACAGATACGCAGTATTTT.

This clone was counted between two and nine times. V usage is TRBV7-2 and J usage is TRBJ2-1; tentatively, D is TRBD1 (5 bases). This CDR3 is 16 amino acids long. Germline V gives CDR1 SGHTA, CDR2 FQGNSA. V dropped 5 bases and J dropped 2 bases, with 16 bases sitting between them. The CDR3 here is CASSPGPRAAYNEQFF. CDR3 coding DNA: TGTGCCAGCAGCCCTGGTCCCAGGGCGGCCTACAATGAGCAGTTCTTC.

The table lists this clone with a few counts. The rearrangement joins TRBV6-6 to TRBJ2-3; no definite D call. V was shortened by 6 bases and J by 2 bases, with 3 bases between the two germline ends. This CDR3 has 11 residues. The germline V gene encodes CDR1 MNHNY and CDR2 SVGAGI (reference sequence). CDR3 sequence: CASRYTDTQYF. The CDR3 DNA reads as TGTGCCAGCAGATACACAGATACGCAGTATTTT.

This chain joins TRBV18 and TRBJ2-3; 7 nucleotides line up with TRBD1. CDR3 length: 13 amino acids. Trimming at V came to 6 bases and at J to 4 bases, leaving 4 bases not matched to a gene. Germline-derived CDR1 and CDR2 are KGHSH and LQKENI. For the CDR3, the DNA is TGTGCCAGCTCCCCCGGGACAGCAGATACGCAGTATTTT. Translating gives CASSPGTADTQYF.

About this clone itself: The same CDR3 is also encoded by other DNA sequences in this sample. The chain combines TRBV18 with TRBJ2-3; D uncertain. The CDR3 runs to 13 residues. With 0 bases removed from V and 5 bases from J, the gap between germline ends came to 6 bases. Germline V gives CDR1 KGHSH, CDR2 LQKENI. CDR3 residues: CASSPPTRDTQYF. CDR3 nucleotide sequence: TGTGCCAGCTCACCACCGACAAGAGATACGCAGTATTTT. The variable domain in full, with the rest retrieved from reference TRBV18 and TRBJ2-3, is NAGVMQNPRHLVRRRGQEARLRCSPMKGHSHVYWYRQLPEEGLKFMVYLQKENIIDESGMPKERFSAEFPKEGPSILRIQQVVRGDSAAYFCASSPPTRDTQYFGPGTRLTVL.

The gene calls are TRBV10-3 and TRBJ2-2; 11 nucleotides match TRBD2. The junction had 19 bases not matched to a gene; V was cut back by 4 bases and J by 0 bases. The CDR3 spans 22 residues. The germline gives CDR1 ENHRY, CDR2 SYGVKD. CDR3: CAISVRQGKGTSGFANTGELFF. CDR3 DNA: TGTGCCATCAGTGTAAGACAGGGGAAGGGGACTAGCGGCTTCGCGAACACCGGGGAGCTGTTTTTT.

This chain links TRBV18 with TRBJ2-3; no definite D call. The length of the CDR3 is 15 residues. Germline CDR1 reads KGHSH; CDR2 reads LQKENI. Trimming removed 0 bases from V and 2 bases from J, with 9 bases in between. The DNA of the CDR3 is TGTGCCAGCTCACCACCGGCTACTTACACAGATACGCAGTATTTT. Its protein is CASSPPATYTDTQYF.

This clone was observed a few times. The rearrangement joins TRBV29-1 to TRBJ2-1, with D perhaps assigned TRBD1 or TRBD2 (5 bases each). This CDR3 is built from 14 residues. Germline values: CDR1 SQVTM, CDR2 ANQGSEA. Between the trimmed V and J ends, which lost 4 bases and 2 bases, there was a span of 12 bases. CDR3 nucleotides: TGCAGCGTTGGGGACCGAGACCCCTACAATGAGCAGTTCTTC. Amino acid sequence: CSVGDRDPYNEQFF.

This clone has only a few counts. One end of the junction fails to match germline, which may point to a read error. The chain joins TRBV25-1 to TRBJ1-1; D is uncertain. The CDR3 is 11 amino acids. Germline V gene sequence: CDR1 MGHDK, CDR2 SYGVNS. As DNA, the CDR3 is TGTGCCAGCAGTGAAGGGAACAGCCGCGTCTTT. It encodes CASSEGNSRVF.

The CDR3 is CAWSVGTGTHEQYF. The CDR3 coding sequence is TGTGCCTGGAGTGTCGGGACAGGGACCCACGAGCAGTACTTC. The chain employs TRBV30 and TRBJ2-7; 9 nucleotides agree with TRBD1. The CDR3 extends over 14 amino acids. The V gene end was trimmed by 0 bases and the J gene end by 5 bases; junction bases not matched to a gene: 5. Germline assignment: CDR1 GTSNPN and CDR2 SVGIG (reference sequence).

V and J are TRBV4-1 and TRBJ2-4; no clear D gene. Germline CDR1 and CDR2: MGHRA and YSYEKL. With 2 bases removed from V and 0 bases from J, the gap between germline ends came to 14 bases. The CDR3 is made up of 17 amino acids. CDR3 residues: CASSQPPRGLAKNIQYF. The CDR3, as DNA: TGCGCCAGCAGCCAACCCCCTAGAGGCCTAGCCAAAAACATTCAGTACTTC.

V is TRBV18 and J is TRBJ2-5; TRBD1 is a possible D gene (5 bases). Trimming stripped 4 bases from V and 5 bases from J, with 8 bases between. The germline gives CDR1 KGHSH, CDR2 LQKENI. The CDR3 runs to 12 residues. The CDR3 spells CASSRGAETQYF. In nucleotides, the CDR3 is TGTGCCAGCTCACGTGGGGCGGAGACCCAGTACTTC. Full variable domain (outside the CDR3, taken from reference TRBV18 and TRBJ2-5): NAGVMQNPRHLVRRRGQEARLRCSPMKGHSHVYWYRQLPEEGLKFMVYLQKENIIDESGMPKERFSAEFPKEGPSILRIQQVVRGDSAAYFCASSRGAETQYFGPGTRLLVL.

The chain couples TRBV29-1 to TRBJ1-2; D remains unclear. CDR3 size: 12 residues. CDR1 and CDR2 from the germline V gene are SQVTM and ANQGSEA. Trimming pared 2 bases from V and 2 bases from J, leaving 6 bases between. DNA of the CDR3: TGCAGCGTTGAACACGGGAACTATGGCTACACCTTC. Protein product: CSVEHGNYGYTF.

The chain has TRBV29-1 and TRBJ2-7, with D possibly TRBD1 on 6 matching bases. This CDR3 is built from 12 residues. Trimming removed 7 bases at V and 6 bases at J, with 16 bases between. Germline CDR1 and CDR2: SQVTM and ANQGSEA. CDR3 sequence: CSGTTGLSEQYF. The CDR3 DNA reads TGCAGCGGAACAACAGGGTTGAGCGAGCAGTACTTC.

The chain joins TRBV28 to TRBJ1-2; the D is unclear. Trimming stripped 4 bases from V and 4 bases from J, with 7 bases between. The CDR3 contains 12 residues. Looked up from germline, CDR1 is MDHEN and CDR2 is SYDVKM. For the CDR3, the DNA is TGTGCCAGCAGTTCGCGCCGCTATGGCTACACCTTC. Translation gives CASSSRRYGYTF.

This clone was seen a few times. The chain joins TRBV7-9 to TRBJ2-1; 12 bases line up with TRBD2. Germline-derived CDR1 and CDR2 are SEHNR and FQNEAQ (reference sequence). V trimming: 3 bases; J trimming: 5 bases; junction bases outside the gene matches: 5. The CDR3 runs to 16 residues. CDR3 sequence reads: CASSFSLAGGNNEQFF. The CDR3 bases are TGTGCCAGCAGCTTTTCACTAGCGGGAGGTAACAATGAGCAGTTCTTC.

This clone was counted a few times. The CDR3 nucleotides read TGTGCCCGAACCCTAGGGAGGGGCACTGAAGCTTTCTTT. Encoded protein: CARTLGRGTEAFF. V is TRBV30 and J is TRBJ1-1; a possible D gene is TRBD1 (5 bases). CDR3 length: 13 residues. Germline-derived CDR1 and CDR2 are GTSNPN and SVGIG (reference sequence). Trimming took off 8 bases at V and 4 bases at J, with 17 bases between the two ends.

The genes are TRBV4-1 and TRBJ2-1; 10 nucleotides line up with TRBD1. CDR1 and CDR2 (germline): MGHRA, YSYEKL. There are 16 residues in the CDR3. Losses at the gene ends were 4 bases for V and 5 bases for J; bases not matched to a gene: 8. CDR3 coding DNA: TGCGCCAGCAGCCGGGGGACAGGGGATTGGGACAATGAGCAGTTCTTC. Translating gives CASSRGTGDWDNEQFF.

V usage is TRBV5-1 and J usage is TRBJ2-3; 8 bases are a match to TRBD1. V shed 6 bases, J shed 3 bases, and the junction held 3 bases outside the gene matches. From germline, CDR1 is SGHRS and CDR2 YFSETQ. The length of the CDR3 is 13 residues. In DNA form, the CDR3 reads TGCGCCAGCACTGGACAGGGTACAGATACGCAGTATTTT. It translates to CASTGQGTDTQYF. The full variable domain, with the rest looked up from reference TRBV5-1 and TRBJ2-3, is KAGVTQTPRYLIKTRGQQVTLSCSPISGHRSVSWYQQTPGQGLQFLFEYFSETQRNKGNFPGRFSGRQFSNSRSEMNVSTLELGDSALYLCASTGQGTDTQYFGPGTRLTVL.

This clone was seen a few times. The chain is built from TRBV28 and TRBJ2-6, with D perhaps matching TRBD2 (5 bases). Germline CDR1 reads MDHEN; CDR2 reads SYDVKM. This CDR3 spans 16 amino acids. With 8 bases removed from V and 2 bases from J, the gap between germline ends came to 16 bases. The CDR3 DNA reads TGTGCCAGCCTGACCCGGGGAAGGGCTGGGGCCAACGTCCTGACTTTC. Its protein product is CASLTRGRAGANVLTF.

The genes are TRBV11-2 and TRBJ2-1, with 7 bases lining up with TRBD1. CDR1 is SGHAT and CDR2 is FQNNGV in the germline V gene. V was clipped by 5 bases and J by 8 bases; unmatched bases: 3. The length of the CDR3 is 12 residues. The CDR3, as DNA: TGTGCCAGCAGCAGACAGGGATATGAGCAGTTCTTC. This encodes CASSRQGYEQFF.

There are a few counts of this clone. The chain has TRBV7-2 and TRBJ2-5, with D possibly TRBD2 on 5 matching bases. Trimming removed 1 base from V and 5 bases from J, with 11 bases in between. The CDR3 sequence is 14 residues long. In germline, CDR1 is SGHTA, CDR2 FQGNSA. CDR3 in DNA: TGTGCCAGCAGCTTAGTAGCAGAGCGGGAGACCCAGTACTTC. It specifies CASSLVAERETQYF.

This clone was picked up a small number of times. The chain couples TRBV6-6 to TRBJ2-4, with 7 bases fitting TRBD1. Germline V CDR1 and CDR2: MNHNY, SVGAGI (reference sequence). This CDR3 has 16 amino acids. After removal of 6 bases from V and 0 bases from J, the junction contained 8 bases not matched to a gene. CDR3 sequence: CASRGGTALAKNIQYF. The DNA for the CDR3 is TGTGCCAGCAGGGGTGGGACAGCCCTAGCCAAAAACATTCAGTACTTC.

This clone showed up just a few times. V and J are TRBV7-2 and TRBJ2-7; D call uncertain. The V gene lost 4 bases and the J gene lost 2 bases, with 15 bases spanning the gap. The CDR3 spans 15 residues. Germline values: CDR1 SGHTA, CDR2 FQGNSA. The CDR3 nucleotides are TGTGCCAGCAGCTCCCCATCTACGAGGCCCTACGAGCAGTACTTC. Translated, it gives CASSSPSTRPYEQYF. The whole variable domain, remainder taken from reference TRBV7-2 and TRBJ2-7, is GAGVSQSPSNKVTEKGKDVELRCDPISGHTALYWYRQSLGQGLEFLIYFQGNSAPDKSGLPSDRFSAERTGGSVSTLTIQRTQQEDSAVYLCASSSPSTRPYEQYFGPGTRLTVT.